This TCR beta chain was observed in a study of shared clonotypes between healthy human individuals. Study at large: Each donor's CD4 naive and CD4 memory cells filled three plates apiece, CD8 naive two, and CD8 memory one.

To note about this clone: As yet, its antigen is unknown.

Study conclusions and caveats: Rarefaction demonstrated incomplete sorted-subset sequencing despite large depth. Represented diversity (both genetic and exposure-history) was limited by the small number of donors.

TCRdb's copy holds only in-frame clones and misses some; the assay was immunoSEQ multiplex PCR. The sample holds some 2,100,000 clones, about 92% seen once. CDR1 is SGHVS and CDR2 is FQNEAQ in the germline V gene. Trimming cost V 1 base and J 6 bases, with 13 bases left between them. This CDR3 region has 14 residues. CD45RO negativity and positive selection for CCR7 defined naive CD8 cells, a population that excluded terminally differentiated effector memory CD45RA+ cells. Healthy adults negative for HIV, lacking recent acute infections or vaccinations, served as donors. The sample comprised naive CD8+ T cells from PBMCs. The rearrangement uses TRBV7-8 and TRBJ2-7; D gene unclear. The TCR was taken from a young man in good health. Some clones in this sample may be carry-over from other donors' samples. In DNA form, the CDR3 reads TGTGCCAGCAGCTTAGAGGGTAACTGGGTCGAGCAGTACTTC. Translated, it gives CASSLEGNWVEQYF.